This TCR beta chain was identified in a study of CD8+ T cells in alopecia areata. RNA, once extracted, was reverse transcribed into cDNA for use as the sequencing template. Profiling relied on immunoSEQ multiplex PCR, and the TCRdb table lists in-frame clones only, not all of them. The table shows about 30,000 clones, with approximately 56% occurring only once. The CDR3 consists of 13 residues. V shed 5 bases and J shed 1 base, with 8 bases lying between them. CDR1 and CDR2 (germline): SGHAT, FQDESV (reference sequence). The sample comprised NKG2D-high CD8+ T cells sorted from blood. The sequence came from a human donor with alopecia areata. The chain links TRBV11-1 to TRBJ2-5; D gene unclear. The CDR3 here is CASSQLIQETQYF. The DNA of the CDR3 is TGTGCCAGCAGCCAGCTGATCCAAGAGACCCAGTACTTC. The full variable domain, its missing parts supplied by reference TRBV11-1 and TRBJ2-5, is EAEVAQSPRYKITEKSQAVAFWCDPISGHATLYWYRQILGQGPELLVQFQDESVVDDSQLPKDRFSAERLKGVDSTLKIQPAELGDSAMYLCASSQLIQETQYFGPGTRLLVL.